This TCR beta chain comes out of a study of T cells in Graves' hyperthyroidism and ophthalmopathy. General study points: Expanded thyroid clonotypes (above 0.001) were mostly also found in blood.

To note about this clonotype: No antigen is known for it.

Thyroid ultrasound and orbital computed tomography, with clinical symptoms and serum thyroxine and TRAb, informed diagnoses. Amplification yielded TCR beta CDR3 regions, with RNA transcripts as the source. During a first-round RT-PCR of the TCR CDR3, the HTBI primer set was used. TCRdb reprocessed the multiplex PCR reads via MiXCR and lists one record per CDR3 protein. The table has roughly 660,000 distinct CDR3 sequences, roughly 17% seen once. The CDR3 totals 15 residues. Germline values: CDR1 WNHNN, CDR2 SYGVQD (reference sequence). V lost 4 bases to trimming and J lost 6 bases, with 16 bases between them.

The chain recombines TRBV10-1 with TRBJ2-1; tentatively, D is TRBD1 or TRBD2 (6 bases each). Sequencing was carried out using blood. The TCR comes from a man aged 50 to 60 with Graves' hyperthyroidism. The CDR3 protein is CASSGGARYGNEQFF. The CDR3 DNA reads TGCGCCAGCAGTGGGGGGGCCAGATATGGCAATGAGCAGTTCTTC.